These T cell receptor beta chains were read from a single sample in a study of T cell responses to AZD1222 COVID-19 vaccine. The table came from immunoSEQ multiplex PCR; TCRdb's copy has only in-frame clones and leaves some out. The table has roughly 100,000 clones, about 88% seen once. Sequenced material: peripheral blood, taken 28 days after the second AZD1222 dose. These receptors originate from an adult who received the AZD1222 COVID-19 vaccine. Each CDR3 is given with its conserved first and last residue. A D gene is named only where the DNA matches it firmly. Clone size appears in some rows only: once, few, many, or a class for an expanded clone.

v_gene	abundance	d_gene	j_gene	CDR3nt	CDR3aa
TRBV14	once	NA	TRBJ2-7	TGTGCCAGCAGCCAAGATCCCTCAGGGGCCTTGCCCACCTACGAGCAGTACTTC	CASSQDPSGALPTYEQYF
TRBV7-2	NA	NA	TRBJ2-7	TGTGCCAGCAGGCCCGGGGCCAGCTCCTACGAGCAGTACTTC	CASRPGASSYEQYF
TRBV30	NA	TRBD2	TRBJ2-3	TGTGCCTGGAGTTTACTAGCGGGAGTTTCGGATACGCAGTATTTT	CAWSLLAGVSDTQYF
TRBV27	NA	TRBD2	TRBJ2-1	TGTGCCAGCAGTGGGTTCAGCGGGAGCAATGAGCAGTTCTTC	CASSGFSGSNEQFF
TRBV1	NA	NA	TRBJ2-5	TGCACCAGCAGCCAACCCCCCCCTAGCGGCCAAGAGACCCAGTACTTC	CTSSQPPPSGQETQYF
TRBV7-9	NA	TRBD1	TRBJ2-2	TGTGCCAGCAGCTTCGGGGACAGGGCCACCGGGGAGCTGTTTTTT	CASSFGDRATGELFF
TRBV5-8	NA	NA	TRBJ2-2	TGTGCCAGCAGGCCCGACTGGACCGGGGAGCTGTTTTTT	CASRPDWTGELFF
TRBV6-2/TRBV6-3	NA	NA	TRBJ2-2	TGTGCCAGCAGTTATGGGCTAGCCGAGGACACCGGGGAGCTGTTTTTT	CASSYGLAEDTGELFF
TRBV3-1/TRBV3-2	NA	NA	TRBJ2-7	TGTGCCAGCAGCCCCCGGGGGCGGACCATCTCCTACGAGCAGTACTTC	CASSPRGRTISYEQYF
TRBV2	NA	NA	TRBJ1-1	TGTGCCTCGATCTGGCAGGGTCTGAACACTGAAGCTTTCTTT	CASIWQGLNTEAFF
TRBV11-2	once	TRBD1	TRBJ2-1	TGTGCCAGCAGCCCAGCCGGGACAGGGGGACTAGGGGGATTCAATGAGCAGTTCTTC	CASSPAGTGGLGGFNEQFF
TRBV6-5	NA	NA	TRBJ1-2	TGTGCCAGCAGGGAGGGACTGTTAAACTATGGCTACACCTTC	CASREGLLNYGYTF
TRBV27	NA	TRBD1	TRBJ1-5	TGTGCCAGCAGCCTATCTCCAACGACAGGGGGTAGCAATCAGCCCCAGCATTTT	CASSLSPTTGGSNQPQHF
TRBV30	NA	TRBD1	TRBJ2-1	TGTGCCTGGAGTGTACGGGCAGGGGGCTACAATGAGCAGTTCTTC	CAWSVRAGGYNEQFF
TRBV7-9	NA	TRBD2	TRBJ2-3	TGTGCCAGCAGCTCAGGACTAGCGGGCTCTACAGATACGCAGTATTTT	CASSSGLAGSTDTQYF
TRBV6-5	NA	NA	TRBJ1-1	TGTGCCAGCCAGAGATTGGGGGGCACTGAAGCTTTCTTT	CASQRLGGTEAFF
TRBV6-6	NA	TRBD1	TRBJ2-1	TGTGCCAGCAGCCGAACAGGGGGTGAGCAGTTCTTC	CASSRTGGEQFF
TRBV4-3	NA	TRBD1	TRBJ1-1	TGCGCCAGCAGCCAGGACAGGACCAACACTGAAGCTTTCTTT	CASSQDRTNTEAFF
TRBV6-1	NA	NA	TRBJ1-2	TGTGCCAGCAGGGAAAGACAGAATTATGGCTACACCTTC	CASRERQNYGYTF
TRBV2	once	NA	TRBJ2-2	TGTGCCAGCAGTCAATCGACACAGAACACCGGGGAGCTGTTTTTT	CASSQSTQNTGELFF
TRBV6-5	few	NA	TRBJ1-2	TGTGCCAGCAGCCTAGATCGGGGGGGCTATGGCTACACCTTC	CASSLDRGGYGYTF
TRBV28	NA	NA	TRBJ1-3	TGTGCCAGCAGTCCCTATTTTAGCGCTGAAGGAAACACCATATATTTT	CASSPYFSAEGNTIYF
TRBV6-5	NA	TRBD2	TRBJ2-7	TGTGCCAGCAGTCCAAAGACTAGCGGGAGTTACGAGCAGTACTTC	CASSPKTSGSYEQYF
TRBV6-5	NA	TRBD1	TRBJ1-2	TGTGCCAGCAGTTACTTTTCGGGACAGGATAAAGGCTACACCTTC	CASSYFSGQDKGYTF
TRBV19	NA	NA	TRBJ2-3	TGTGCCAGTAGTACCCTGTCTAGCACAGATACGCAGTATTTT	CASSTLSSTDTQYF
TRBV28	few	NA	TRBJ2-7	TGTGCCAGCAGTGACTCCTACGAGCAGTACTTC	CASSDSYEQYF
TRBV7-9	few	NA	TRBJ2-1	TGTGCCAGCAGCTTACTTGGCGAGAGCTCCTACAATGAGCAGTTCTTC	CASSLLGESSYNEQFF
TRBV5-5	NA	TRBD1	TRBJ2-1	TGTGCCAGCAGCTTGTCGGGACAGGGGTACAATGAGCAGTTCTTC	CASSLSGQGYNEQFF
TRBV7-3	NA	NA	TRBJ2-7	TGTGCCAGCAGCTTACGCGGAGGTCCTAGGTACGAGCAGTACTTC	CASSLRGGPRYEQYF
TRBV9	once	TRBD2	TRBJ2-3	TGTGCCAGCAGCGGGTCCCATTTAGCGGGAGCCCTACATAGCACAGATACGCAGTATTTT	CASSGSHLAGALHSTDTQYF
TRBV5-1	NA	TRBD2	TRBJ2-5	TGCGCCAGCAGCTCTAGCGGGATGGGGGAGACCCAGTACTTC	CASSSSGMGETQYF
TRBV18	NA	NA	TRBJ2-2	TGTGCCAGCTCTCCCGAGGCCGGTCGCACCGGGGAGCTGTTTTTT	CASSPEAGRTGELFF
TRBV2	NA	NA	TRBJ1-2	TGTGCCAGCAGTGAAGCTTCGGGGGGTGGATATGGCTACACCTTC	CASSEASGGGYGYTF
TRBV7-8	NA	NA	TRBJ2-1	TGTGCCAGCAGCTTCCCAGGGGTCGCGCCGTTCTTC	CASSFPGVAPFF
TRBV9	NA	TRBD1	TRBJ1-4	TGTGCCAGCAGCGCCGGACAGGGAGTCGAAAAACTGTTTTTT	CASSAGQGVEKLFF
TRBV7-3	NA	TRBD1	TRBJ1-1	TGTGCCAGCAGCCGAGGGACAGGCACTGAAGCTTTCTTT	CASSRGTGTEAFF
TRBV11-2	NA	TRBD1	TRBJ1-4	TGTGCCAGCAGAACCCACAGGGGGCGCGGTGAAAAACTGTTTTTT	CASRTHRGRGEKLFF